What follows are 30 T cell receptor beta chains derived from one specimen sequenced in a study of OX40 agonist ivuxolimab in advanced cancers. Using immunoSEQ multiplex PCR, the repertoire was profiled, and TCRdb retains in-frame clones only, with some absent. The repertoire holds tens of thousands of clones, with about 87% as singletons. The sequences come from CD4+ or CD8+ T cells sorted from blood, collected in a trial of the OX40 agonist ivuxolimab. The receptor source for this set is an adult with an advanced solid tumor such as melanoma, head and neck, liver or kidney cancer.

The V gene is TRBV27, the J gene TRBJ2-5; 9 nucleotides match TRBD2. CDR1 MNHEY and CDR2 SMNVEV come from the germline V gene (reference sequence). This CDR3 spans 14 amino acids. V was pared by 3 bases and J by 6 bases, with 5 bases of the junction left unmatched. The CDR3 region is CASSFGTSYKTQYF. CDR3 DNA sequence: TGTGCCAGCAGTTTTGGGACTAGCTATAAGACCCAGTACTTC.

The chain has TRBV6-5 and TRBJ1-1; tentative D call: TRBD1 (6 bases). The CDR3 is 12 amino acids. CDR1 is MNHEY and CDR2 is SVGAGI in the germline V gene. Between the trimmed V and J ends, which lost 10 bases and 0 bases, there was a span of 9 bases. The CDR3, as DNA: TGTGCCATACAGGGAATGAACACTGAAGCTTTCTTT. Protein: CAIQGMNTEAFF.

In DNA, the CDR3 is TGCGCCAGCCTCACGGTTGGGCACAGCCAAGAGACCCAGTACTTC. Translated: CASLTVGHSQETQYF. V is TRBV5-1 and J is TRBJ2-5; D remains unclear. Germline V gene sequence: CDR1 SGHRS, CDR2 YFSETQ. Trimming removed 7 bases at V and 1 base at J, with 17 bases between. CDR3 length: 15 residues.

The rearrangement joins TRBV28 to TRBJ1-1; maybe TRBD1 (6 bases). There are 14 residues in the CDR3. The V end was cut by 6 bases, the J end by 3 bases, with 14 bases between. Germline V lookup: CDR1 MDHEN, CDR2 SYDVKM. The CDR3, as DNA: TGTGCCAGCAGCCAACCAGGGGTTTACACTGAAGCTTTCTTT. Translation gives CASSQPGVYTEAFF.

The V call is TRBV9, the J call TRBJ2-7; TRBD1 matches at 11 bases. Unmatched junction bases numbered 6, after V lost 2 bases and J lost 5 bases. Germline CDR1 is SGDLS and CDR2 is YYNGEE. The length of the CDR3 is 15 residues. The CDR3 reads CASSVRTGGFDEQYF. Here the CDR3 DNA reads TGTGCCAGCAGCGTGCGGACAGGGGGCTTCGACGAGCAGTACTTC.

On this clone itself: The final CDR3 position lacks the conserved phenylalanine or tryptophan, pointing to a likely read error. The chain carries TRBV19 and TRBJ1-1, with D maybe TRBD1 (5 bases). The CDR3 contains 14 residues. V shed 6 bases and J shed 1 base, with 12 bases lying between them. Per the germline V gene, CDR1 is LNHDA and CDR2 is SQIVND (reference sequence). CDR3 sequence: CASSSRQRNTEAFL. Here the CDR3 DNA reads TGTGCCAGTAGCTCCCGACAGCGGAACACTGAAGCTTTCCTT.

The V and J genes are TRBV11-3 and TRBJ2-7; 10 nucleotides agree with TRBD2. Looked up from germline, CDR1 is SGHNT and CDR2 is YENEEA. CDR3 length equals 15 residues. The J segment lost 2 bases and the V segment lost 2 bases, leaving 3 bases of the junction unmatched. The CDR3 region is CASSLTSGNPYEQYF. CDR3 coding DNA: TGTGCCAGCAGCTTAACTAGCGGGAATCCCTACGAGCAGTACTTC.

The CDR3: CASSPPGRNIQYF. The CDR3, as DNA: TGCGCCAGCAGCCCCCCGGGGCGGAACATTCAGTACTTC. This chain links TRBV4-1 with TRBJ2-4; D may correspond to TRBD1 or TRBD2 (5 bases each). Germline loops: CDR1 MGHRA, CDR2 YSYEKL. This CDR3 is 13 amino acids long. With 4 bases removed from V and 7 bases from J, the gap between germline ends came to 11 bases.

J is TRBJ1-4 and V is TRBV27, with TRBD1 as a possible D gene (6 bases). CDR1 is MNHEY, CDR2 SMNVEV, per germline (reference sequence). The ends were cut back, 9 bases at V and 8 bases at J, with 10 bases in the middle. This CDR3 comprises 11 residues. DNA of the CDR3: TGTGCCAGTAAAAGGGGGGAAAAACTGTTTTTT. Translation: CASKRGEKLFF.

V usage is TRBV11-3 and J usage is TRBJ2-5, with 8 bases lining up with TRBD1. Trimming took 1 base from V and 2 from J; bases not matched to a gene: 18. This CDR3 has 20 amino acids. Looked up from germline, CDR1 is SGHNT and CDR2 is YENEEA. CDR3 region: CASSLGRGQEAPSKQETQYF. CDR3 nucleotides: TGTGCCAGCAGCTTAGGTCGGGGACAGGAAGCCCCTAGTAAACAAGAGACCCAGTACTTC.

This clone appeared once. The chain couples TRBV7-9 to TRBJ2-7; D is ambiguous. Germline lookup yields CDR1 SEHNR and CDR2 FQNEAQ (reference sequence). V was shortened by 1 base and J by 5 bases, with 3 bases between the two germline ends. There are 11 residues in the CDR3. CDR3: CASSLGDEQYF. The CDR3 DNA sequence: TGTGCCAGCAGCTTAGGAGACGAGCAGTACTTC.

The genes are TRBV7-8 and TRBJ1-1; D might be TRBD1 (5 bases). The CDR3 loop spans 14 amino acids. The V end lost 5 bases, the J end lost 3 bases, and 13 bases lay between the germline ends. CDR1 is SGHVS and CDR2 is FQNEAQ in the germline V gene. CDR3 DNA sequence: TGTGCCAGCAGCAAACAGGTTGGGGACACTGAAGCTTTCTTT. Translated, it gives CASSKQVGDTEAFF. The complete variable domain, with remaining parts taken from reference TRBV7-8 and TRBJ1-1, reads GAGVSQSPRYKVAKRGQDVALRCDPISGHVSLFWYQQALGQGPEFLTYFQNEAQLDKSGLPSDRFFAERPEGSVSTLKIQRTQQEDSAVYLCASSKQVGDTEAFFGQGTRLTVV.

The chain is built from TRBV13 and TRBJ2-5, with a tentative D call TRBD1 (6 bases). CDR3 length equals 13 residues. CDR1 is PRHDT, CDR2 FYEKMQ, per germline (reference sequence). V was clipped by 5 bases and J by 5 bases, with 12 bases between them. The CDR3 loop is CASSPGAWETQYF. CDR3 in DNA: TGTGCCAGCAGCCCAGGGGCCTGGGAGACCCAGTACTTC.

This sequence joins TRBV10-1 and TRBJ2-2; tentative D call: TRBD2 (6 bases). The CDR3 spans 16 residues. Trimming stripped 7 bases from V and 5 bases from J, with 20 bases between. Germline loops: CDR1 WNHNN, CDR2 SYGVQD (reference sequence). CDR3 loop: CASTPGRAGGTGELFF. CDR3 bases: TGCGCCAGCACCCCGGGGCGGGCCGGGGGAACCGGGGAGCTGTTTTTT.

The rearrangement links TRBV5-4 to TRBJ1-1; 8 bases agree with TRBD1. The CDR3 sequence is 15 residues long. V trimming: 4 bases; J trimming: 4 bases; junction bases outside the gene matches: 9. The V gene's germline CDR1 is SGHNT and CDR2 YYREEE (reference sequence). The CDR3 nucleotides are TGTGCCAGCAGCGCAGCCGACAGGGGTGGCACTGAAGCTTTCTTT. Translated: CASSAADRGGTEAFF. Together with reference TRBV5-4 and TRBJ1-1, the CDR3 gives the full variable domain: ETGVTQSPTHLIKTRGQQVTLRCSSQSGHNTVSWYQQALGQGPQFIFQYYREEENGRGNFPPRFSGLQFPNYSSELNVNALELDDSALYLCASSAADRGGTEAFFGQGTRLTVV.

The chain joins TRBV6-5 to TRBJ1-1; no firm D call. Germline V gene data show CDR1 as MNHEY and CDR2 as SVGAGI. Trimming took 5 bases from V and 1 from J, leaving 8 bases between them. This CDR3 contains 13 residues. CDR3 DNA: TGTGCCAGCAGTGCAGGATGGAACACTGAAGCTTTCTTT. This translates into CASSAGWNTEAFF.

The CDR3 spells CASSQYPRSNNEQFF. DNA of the CDR3: TGTGCCAGCAGTCAATACCCCCGGAGTAACAATGAGCAGTTCTTC. This rearrangement joins TRBV27 to TRBJ2-1; no firm D call. This CDR3 is 15 amino acids long. Trimming shortened V by 5 bases and J by 5 bases, and 16 bases separated the two germline ends. Germline CDR1 MNHEY, CDR2 SMNVEV (reference sequence).

This rearrangement joins TRBV27 to TRBJ2-1; possibly TRBD1 or TRBD2 for D (5 bases each). Trimming took 2 bases from V and 8 from J, leaving 19 bases between them. Germline CDR1 is MNHEY and CDR2 is SMNVEV (reference sequence). The CDR3 is 16 residues long. The CDR3 DNA reads as TGTGCCAGCAGTTTACCAACTAGGGGAAAATTCGATGAGCAGTTCTTC. It codes for CASSLPTRGKFDEQFF.

The chain is built from TRBV11-1 and TRBJ1-1, with D perhaps TRBD1 (5 bases). Germline-derived CDR1 and CDR2 are SGHAT and FQDESV (reference sequence). The CDR3 is 15 residues long. V lost 5 bases and J 4 bases, leaving 17 bases between the germline ends. Here the CDR3 reads CASSPTEGLGTEAFF. As DNA, the CDR3 is TGTGCCAGCAGCCCCACAGAGGGGCTGGGCACTGAAGCTTTCTTT.

The V gene is TRBV4-2, the J gene TRBJ1-1, with D perhaps TRBD1 (6 bases). The ends were cut back, 4 bases at V and 0 bases at J, with 9 bases in the middle. CDR3 length: 14 amino acids. CDR1 is LGHNA, CDR2 YNFKEQ, per germline. The CDR3: CASSRGQMNTEAFF. In nucleotides, the CDR3 is TGTGCCAGCAGCCGCGGACAGATGAACACTGAAGCTTTCTTT.

This sequence joins TRBV7-8 and TRBJ2-7; the D gene is possibly TRBD2 (6 bases). V gave up 4 bases and J gave up 6 bases, with 13 bases separating them. The CDR3 is 13 amino acids. The V gene's germline CDR1 is SGHVS and CDR2 FQNEAQ. CDR3 in amino acids: CASSWVKGGEQYF. The CDR3 DNA follows: TGTGCCAGCAGCTGGGTAAAGGGAGGCGAGCAGTACTTC.

The gene calls are TRBV10-3 and TRBJ2-3; 13 bases align to TRBD2. CDR3 length: 20 amino acids. V shed 2 bases and J 2 bases; nucleotides not matched to a gene: 13. Per the germline V gene, CDR1 is ENHRY and CDR2 is SYGVKD. CDR3 amino acids: CAISERPGTSGVPNTDTQYF. In DNA, the CDR3 is TGTGCCATCAGTGAGCGACCCGGGACTAGCGGGGTCCCGAACACAGATACGCAGTATTTT.

This clone was observed once. At one end, the junction sequence differs from germline, possibly due to a read error. The chain combines TRBV11-2 with TRBJ2-7, with D possibly matching TRBD2 (5 bases). The CDR3 runs 15 residues. Germline V gives CDR1 SGHAT, CDR2 FQNNGV. CDR3 DNA sequence: TGTGCCAGCAGCTTAGGGGAGTACAGCTCCTTCGAGCAGTACTTC. This encodes CASSLGEYSSFEQYF.

The chain uses TRBV4-1 and TRBJ2-5, with D hard to call. CDR1 MGHRA and CDR2 YSYEKL come from the germline V gene. V dropped 4 bases and J dropped 0 bases, with 9 bases sitting between them. The CDR3 has 14 amino acids. CDR3 loop: CASSPHRYQETQYF. Written as DNA, the CDR3 is TGCGCCAGCAGCCCCCACCGGTACCAAGAGACCCAGTACTTC.

The chain is built from TRBV27 and TRBJ2-7, with no clear D. CDR1 is MNHEY, CDR2 SMNVEV, per germline (reference sequence). The germline V and J ends were trimmed by 6 bases and 4 bases, with 19 bases remaining between them. This CDR3 spans 15 amino acids. In DNA form, the CDR3 reads TGTGCCAGCAGGGAGAAGAAGATCGGACGGTACGAGCAGTACTTC. Residues: CASREKKIGRYEQYF.

This clone was counted a single time. This chain connects TRBV27 to TRBJ2-7; 7 bases agree with TRBD1. Germline lookup yields CDR1 MNHEY and CDR2 SMNVEV (reference sequence). V lost 5 bases and J lost 5; bases outside the gene matches: 9. The CDR3 runs to 14 residues. This CDR3 is CASSPSRGSHEQYF. As DNA, the CDR3 is TGTGCCAGCAGTCCTTCCAGGGGGTCCCACGAGCAGTACTTC.

V is TRBV2 and J is TRBJ2-1, with D uncertain. Germline-derived CDR1 and CDR2 are SNHLY and FYNNEI. The CDR3 contains 12 residues. Trimming cost V 6 bases and J 4 bases, with 7 bases left between them. The CDR3 DNA is TGTGCCAGCAGCCGACCATACAATGAGCAGTTCTTC. It specifies CASSRPYNEQFF.

This sequence joins TRBV11-2 and TRBJ1-4; 7 positions agree with TRBD1. CDR3 size: 15 residues. Trimming cost V 5 bases and J 4 bases; bases outside gene matches: 7. In germline, CDR1 is SGHAT, CDR2 FQNNGV. The CDR3: CASSPTGSFNEKLFF. The CDR3 nucleotides read TGTGCCAGCAGCCCGACAGGGTCGTTTAATGAAAAACTGTTTTTT. The full variable domain, completed using reference TRBV11-2 and TRBJ1-4, is EAGVAQSPRYKIIEKRQSVAFWCNPISGHATLYWYQQILGQGPKLLIQFQNNGVVDDSQLPKDRFSAERLKGVDSTLKIQPAKLEDSAVYLCASSPTGSFNEKLFFGSGTQLSVL.

This clone appeared once. DNA of the CDR3: TGTGCCAGGAAGGGGACTAGCGGGAGACTGACCTACGAGCAGTACTTC. It codes for CARKGTSGRLTYEQYF. The chain has TRBV19 and TRBJ2-7, with 14 bases that match TRBD2. V lost 9 bases, J lost 2 bases, and 9 bases stayed unmatched. Per the germline V gene, CDR1 is LNHDA and CDR2 is SQIVND (reference sequence). This CDR3 comprises 16 residues.

The sample holds a few counts of this clone. The chain employs TRBV5-1 and TRBJ2-1; possibly TRBD1 for D (6 bases). Germline CDR1 SGHRS, CDR2 YFSETQ. This CDR3 is built from 14 residues. The ends were cut back, 4 bases at V and 1 base at J, with 9 bases in the middle. Written as DNA, the CDR3 is TGCGCCAGCAGCCTACAGGGATCCTACAATGAGCAGTTCTTC. Its translation: CASSLQGSYNEQFF.